This T cell receptor beta chain was captured by sequencing in a study of identical twins. Study results and limitations: Twin sharing of out-of-frame TCR alpha was underestimated by models in monozygotic pairs. Weaker excess sharing between twins was seen in beta out-of-frame sequences. The study reached conclusions through statistical analysis that was cross-sectional, not following the same donors.

This CDR3 region has 13 residues. From germline, CDR1 is MDHEN and CDR2 SYDVKM. V gave up 3 bases and J gave up 3 bases, with 9 bases separating them. TCRdb re-derived calls from the 5' RACE reads in MiXCR, one entry per CDR3 protein. Of 350,000 to 600,000 distinct CDR3 sequences listed, 13% to 15% are singletons. This clonotype has a handful of counts. Its antigen is unidentified. The same data also contributed to another study, on yellow fever vaccine responses in identical twins. This second report adds: Twins showed a vaccine T cell response that reportedly seemed partly convergent, partly personalized.

The receptor was derived from a woman under 30 in good health. The V gene is TRBV28, the J gene TRBJ2-7, with unresolved D. Source material: CD4+ T cells sorted from blood. The CDR3 coding sequence is TGTGCCAGCAGTTTGGAGATTGTCTACGAGCAGTACTTC. This translates into CASSLEIVYEQYF.